The 22 T cell receptor beta chains below come from one sample, sequenced in a study of T cells in localized non-small cell lung cancer. Profiling relied on immunoSEQ multiplex PCR, and the TCRdb table lists in-frame clones only, not all of them. The sample lists roughly 70,000 clones, 80% to 90% seen once, with less than 25% in the top ten. The sample was peripheral blood, taken before any cancer treatment. The receptors originated from a male donor older than 55 with stage III squamous cell lung carcinoma.

The chain uses TRBV27 and TRBJ1-4; 7 bases line up with TRBD1. CDR1 is MNHEY, CDR2 SMNVEV, per germline (reference sequence). The CDR3 consists of 15 residues. V lost 5 bases, J lost 5 bases, and 8 bases stayed unmatched. The CDR3 here is CASSPWGTANEKLFF. As DNA, the CDR3 is TGTGCCAGCAGTCCGTGGGGGACAGCGAATGAAAAACTGTTTTTT.

The chain uses TRBV27 and TRBJ1-5; D gene uncertain. CDR3 size: 15 residues. V lost 3 bases, J lost 0 bases, and 9 bases lay in between. The germline V gene encodes CDR1 MNHEY and CDR2 SMNVEV (reference sequence). The DNA for the CDR3 is TGTGCCAGCAGTTTTAGGCCAGATAGCAATCAGCCCCAGCATTTT. Its translation: CASSFRPDSNQPQHF.

J is TRBJ2-3 and V is TRBV7-9, with D possibly being TRBD1 (6 bases). Trimming removed 4 bases at V and 2 bases at J, with 16 bases between. CDR1 is SEHNR and CDR2 is FQNEAQ in the germline V gene (reference sequence). This CDR3 comprises 16 residues. The CDR3 is CASSSTTGSYTDTQYF. The CDR3 bases are TGTGCCAGCAGCTCAACCACAGGGTCGTACACAGATACGCAGTATTTT.

DNA of the CDR3: TGCGCCAGCAGCCTGGCCTCATTGGGCTACGAGCAGTACTTC. Its protein product is CASSLASLGYEQYF. J is TRBJ2-7 and V is TRBV4-1; unclear D gene. The CDR3 contains 14 residues. The germline V gene encodes CDR1 MGHRA and CDR2 YSYEKL. V was clipped by 4 bases and J by 3 bases, with 13 bases between them.

This chain joins TRBV5-4 and TRBJ1-1; D remains unclear. The V gene lost 5 bases and the J gene lost 5 bases, with 13 bases spanning the gap. Per the germline V gene, CDR1 is SGHNT and CDR2 is YYREEE (reference sequence). This CDR3 has 13 residues. The CDR3 loop is CASRPAGRTEAFF. The CDR3 nucleotides are TGTGCCAGCAGACCGGCCGGGAGGACTGAAGCTTTCTTT.

The rearrangement joins TRBV29-1 to TRBJ2-7; 9 nucleotides line up with TRBD2. This CDR3 region has 14 residues. Germline V gene lookup returns CDR1 SQVTM and CDR2 ANQGSEA. V trimming: 4 bases; J trimming: 0 bases; junction bases outside the gene matches: 4. In DNA form, the CDR3 reads TGCAGCGTTGTTAGCGGGGGCCTCTCCTACGAGCAGTACTTC. This encodes CSVVSGGLSYEQYF.

The V and J genes are TRBV19 and TRBJ1-5, with a weak D call TRBD1 (5 bases). V lost 5 bases to trimming and J lost 2 bases, with 10 bases between them. The CDR3 runs to 14 residues. Germline V gives CDR1 LNHDA, CDR2 SQIVND (reference sequence). The CDR3, as DNA: TGTGCCAGTAGTCTCAGGGTCGGCAATCAGCCCCAGCATTTT. Protein sequence: CASSLRVGNQPQHF.

The rearrangement joins TRBV6-6 to TRBJ1-6; D gene ambiguous. The V end was cut by 6 bases, the J end by 7 bases, with 16 bases between. This CDR3 has 15 amino acids. Germline V lookup: CDR1 MNHNY, CDR2 SVGAGI (reference sequence). CDR3 nucleotides: TGTGCCAGCAGGAGCCAATTGAACGGGAATTCACCCCTCCACTTT. This gives the protein CASRSQLNGNSPLHF.

The chain recombines TRBV28 with TRBJ1-5, with a weak D call TRBD1 (5 bases). V dropped 5 bases and J dropped 7 bases, with 18 bases sitting between them. The CDR3 sequence is 15 residues long. In germline, CDR1 is MDHEN, CDR2 SYDVKM. The CDR3 reads CASSPGGRADQPQHF. CDR3 in DNA: TGTGCCAGCAGTCCCGGGGGGAGGGCGGACCAGCCCCAGCATTTT.

The V call is TRBV5-1, the J call TRBJ1-3; D is ambiguous. From germline, CDR1 is SGHRS and CDR2 YFSETQ. V lost 0 bases and J 0 bases, leaving 1 base between the germline ends. CDR3 length equals 13 residues. The CDR3 loop reads CASSLGSGNTIYF. In DNA, the CDR3 is TGCGCCAGCAGCTTGGGCTCTGGAAACACCATATATTTT.

The chain has TRBV7-2 and TRBJ2-7; TRBD1 aligns across 8 bases. Losses at the gene ends were 5 bases for V and 12 bases for J; bases not matched to a gene: 15. Germline V gene data show CDR1 as SGHTA and CDR2 as FQGNSA. CDR3 length: 14 residues. CDR3 coding DNA: TGTGCCAGCAGCGGCAGCCGGGACAGGCTTATACGGTACTTC. It codes for CASSGSRDRLIRYF.

V and J are TRBV7-7 and TRBJ2-2, with D perhaps TRBD2 (5 bases). This CDR3 has 13 amino acids. From germline, CDR1 is SSHAT and CDR2 FNYEAQ (reference sequence). Written as DNA, the CDR3 is TGTGCTAGCGAAGGGCAGCCGGGCGGGGAGCTGTTTTTT. Its translation: CASEGQPGGELFF.

The genes are TRBV15 and TRBJ1-5; TRBD1 agrees at 12 bases. The CDR3 spans 19 residues. CDR1 is LNHNV and CDR2 is YYDKDF in the germline V gene (reference sequence). V trimming: 3 bases; J trimming: 2 bases; junction bases outside the gene matches: 11. The CDR3 sequence is CATSSAGTGGFMGNQPQHF. In DNA form, the CDR3 reads TGTGCCACCAGCAGCGCCGGGACAGGGGGCTTTATGGGCAATCAGCCCCAGCATTTT.

The chain employs TRBV19 and TRBJ1-2, with D maybe TRBD1 (6 bases). V dropped 5 bases and J dropped 7 bases, with 14 bases sitting between them. Germline-derived CDR1 and CDR2 are LNHDA and SQIVND (reference sequence). This CDR3 has 13 residues. CDR3 amino acids: CASSSTGITGYTF. The CDR3 coding sequence is TGTGCCAGTAGTTCTACAGGGATTACTGGCTACACCTTC.

V is TRBV5-1 and J is TRBJ1-3, with D unclear. The CDR3 contains 15 residues. V shed 4 bases and J shed 0 bases, with 11 bases lying between them. Looked up from germline, CDR1 is SGHRS and CDR2 is YFSETQ. The CDR3 spells CASSRTVNSGNTIYF. CDR3 sequence (DNA): TGCGCCAGCAGCCGGACGGTGAACTCTGGAAACACCATATATTTT.

The genes are TRBV4-2 and TRBJ2-2, with D uncertain. This CDR3 has 15 amino acids. CDR1 is LGHNA, CDR2 YNFKEQ, per germline. V shed 2 bases and J shed 6 bases, with 13 bases lying between them. The CDR3 DNA reads TGTGCCAGCAGCCAACGTGGGCCCGACGCCGGGGAGCTGTTTTTT. Its translation is CASSQRGPDAGELFF.

V and J are TRBV29-1 and TRBJ2-1; the D call may be TRBD1 or TRBD2 (5 bases each). V was pared by 6 bases and J by 7 bases, with 19 bases between. CDR1 is SQVTM and CDR2 is ANQGSEA in the germline V gene. The CDR3 totals 14 residues. CDR3 protein: CSVAEGPRRNEQFF. The CDR3 coding sequence is TGCAGCGTCGCCGAGGGGCCGCGACGGAATGAGCAGTTCTTC.

The chain links TRBV5-4 to TRBJ2-1, with D tentatively TRBD2 (7 bases). CDR3 length: 16 amino acids. The V end lost 4 bases, the J end lost 5 bases, and 19 bases lay between the germline ends. Germline CDR1 reads SGHNT; CDR2 reads YYREEE (reference sequence). The CDR3: CASSPTSLGGHNEQFF. As DNA, the CDR3 is TGTGCCAGCAGCCCTACAAGCTTGGGGGGGCACAATGAGCAGTTCTTC.

The chain carries TRBV19 and TRBJ1-6; 7 nucleotides agree with TRBD1. Germline trimming cut 8 bases from V and 4 bases from J; bases unmatched to any gene: 8. CDR3 size: 15 residues. Germline assignment: CDR1 LNHDA and CDR2 SQIVND (reference sequence). CDR3 sequence reads: CASRQPGQYNSPLHF. CDR3 coding DNA: TGTGCCAGTCGACAACCGGGACAGTATAATTCACCCCTCCACTTT.

The chain combines TRBV2 with TRBJ1-1; 8 positions agree with TRBD1. The trim removed 6 bases at V and 6 bases at J, leaving 9 bases unmatched. Germline V gene data show CDR1 as SNHLY and CDR2 as FYNNEI. The CDR3 totals 14 residues. The chain's CDR3 is CASSTQGDPPEAFF. CDR3 nucleotide sequence: TGTGCCAGCAGCACACAGGGGGATCCGCCTGAAGCTTTCTTT.

This chain connects TRBV5-1 to TRBJ2-1; 9 bases line up with TRBD1. CDR1 is SGHRS, CDR2 YFSETQ, per germline. The CDR3 spans 14 residues. V shed 1 base, J shed 8 bases, and the junction held 4 bases outside the gene matches. The CDR3 nucleotides are TGCGCCAGCAGCTTGCGGGACAGGGTCCATGAGCAGTTCTTC. Translating it yields CASSLRDRVHEQFF.

The chain couples TRBV2 to TRBJ2-4; perhaps TRBD2 as D (5 bases). This CDR3 has 15 residues. Germline lookup yields CDR1 SNHLY and CDR2 FYNNEI. V was shortened by 9 bases and J by 5 bases, with 20 bases between the two germline ends. The CDR3 loop reads CASSPDRPRENIQYF. For the CDR3, the DNA is TGTGCCAGTAGCCCCGACCGCCCGAGGGAAAACATTCAGTACTTC.